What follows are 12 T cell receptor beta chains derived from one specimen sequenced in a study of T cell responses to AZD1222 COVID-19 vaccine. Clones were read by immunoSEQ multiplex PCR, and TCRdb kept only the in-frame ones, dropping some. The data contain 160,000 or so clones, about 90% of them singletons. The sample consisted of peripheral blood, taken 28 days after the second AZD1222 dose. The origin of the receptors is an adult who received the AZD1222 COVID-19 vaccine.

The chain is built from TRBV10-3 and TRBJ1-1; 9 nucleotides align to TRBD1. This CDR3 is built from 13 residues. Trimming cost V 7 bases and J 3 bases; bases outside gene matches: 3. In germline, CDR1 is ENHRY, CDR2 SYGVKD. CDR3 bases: TGTGCCATCAACGGGGACAGGGACACTGAAGCTTTCTTT. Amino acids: CAINGDRDTEAFF.

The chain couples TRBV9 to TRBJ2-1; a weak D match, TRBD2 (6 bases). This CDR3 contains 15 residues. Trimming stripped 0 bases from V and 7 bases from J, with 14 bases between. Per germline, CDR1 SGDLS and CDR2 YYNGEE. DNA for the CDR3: TGTGCCAGCAGCGTAGACGGGATCGGGGGAAATGAGCAGTTCTTC. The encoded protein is CASSVDGIGGNEQFF.

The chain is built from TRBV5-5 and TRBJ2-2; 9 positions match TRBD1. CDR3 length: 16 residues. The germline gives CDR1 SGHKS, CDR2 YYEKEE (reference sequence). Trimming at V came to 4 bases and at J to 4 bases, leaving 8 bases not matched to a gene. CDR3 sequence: CASSQTTGGSTGELFF. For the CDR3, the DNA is TGTGCCAGCAGCCAGACCACAGGGGGCAGCACCGGGGAGCTGTTTTTT.

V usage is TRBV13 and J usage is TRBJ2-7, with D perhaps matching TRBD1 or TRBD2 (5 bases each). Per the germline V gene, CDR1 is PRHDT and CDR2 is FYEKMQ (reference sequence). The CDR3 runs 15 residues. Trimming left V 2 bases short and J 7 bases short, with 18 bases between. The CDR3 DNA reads TGTGCCAGCAGCTTATTTTGGGACGCGCCGGGGGAGCAGTACTTC. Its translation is CASSLFWDAPGEQYF.

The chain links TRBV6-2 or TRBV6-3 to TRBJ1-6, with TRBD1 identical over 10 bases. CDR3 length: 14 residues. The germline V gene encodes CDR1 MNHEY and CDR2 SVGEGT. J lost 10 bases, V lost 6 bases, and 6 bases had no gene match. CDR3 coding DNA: TGTGCCAGCAGCCAGGGACAGGGGATATCACCCCTCCACTTT. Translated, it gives CASSQGQGISPLHF.

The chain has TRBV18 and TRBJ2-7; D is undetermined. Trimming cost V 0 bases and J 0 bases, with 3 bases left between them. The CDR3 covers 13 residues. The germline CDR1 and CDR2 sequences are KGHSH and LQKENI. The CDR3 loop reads CASSPPDSYEQYF. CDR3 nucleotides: TGTGCCAGCTCACCACCAGACTCCTACGAGCAGTACTTC.

This CDR3 is CASSKRIVPYNEQFF. CDR3 sequence (DNA): TGTGCCAGCAGCAAACGGATAGTTCCCTACAATGAGCAGTTCTTC. The V call is TRBV21-1, the J call TRBJ2-1. TRBV21-1 is assigned pseudogene status. The CDR3 extends over 15 amino acids.

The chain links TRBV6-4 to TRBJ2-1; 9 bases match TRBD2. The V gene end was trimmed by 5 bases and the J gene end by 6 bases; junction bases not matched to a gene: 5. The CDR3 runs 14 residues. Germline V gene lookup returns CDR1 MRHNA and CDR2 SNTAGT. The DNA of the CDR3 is TGTGCCAGCAGTTTAGTAGCGGGAGCCAATGAGCAGTTCTTC. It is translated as CASSLVAGANEQFF.

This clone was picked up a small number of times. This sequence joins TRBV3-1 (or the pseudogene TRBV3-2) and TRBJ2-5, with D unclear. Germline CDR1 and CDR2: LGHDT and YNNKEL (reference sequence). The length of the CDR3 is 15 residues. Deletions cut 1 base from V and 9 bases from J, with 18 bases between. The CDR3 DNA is TGTGCCAGCAGCCAAGTTCCACCCACAGCTGCGGCCCAGTACTTC. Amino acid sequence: CASSQVPPTAAAQYF.

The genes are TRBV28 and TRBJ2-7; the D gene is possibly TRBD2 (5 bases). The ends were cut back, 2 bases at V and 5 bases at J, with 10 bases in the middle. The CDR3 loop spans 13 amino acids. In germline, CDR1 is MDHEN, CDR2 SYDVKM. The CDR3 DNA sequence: TGTGCCAGCAGTTTAACGGAGGCTAACGAGCAGTACTTC. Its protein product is CASSLTEANEQYF.

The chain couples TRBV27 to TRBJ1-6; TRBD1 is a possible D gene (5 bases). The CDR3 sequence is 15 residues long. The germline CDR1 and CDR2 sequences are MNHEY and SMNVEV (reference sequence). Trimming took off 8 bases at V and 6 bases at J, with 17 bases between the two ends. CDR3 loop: CASSPQGVSNSPLHF. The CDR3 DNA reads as TGTGCCAGCTCACCCCAAGGGGTTAGTAATTCACCCCTCCACTTT.

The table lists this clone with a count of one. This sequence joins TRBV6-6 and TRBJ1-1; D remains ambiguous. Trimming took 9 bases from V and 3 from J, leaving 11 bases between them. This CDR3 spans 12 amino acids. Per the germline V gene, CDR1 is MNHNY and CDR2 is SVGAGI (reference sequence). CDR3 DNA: TGTGCCAGTTCCCGGAAGGACACTGAAGCTTTCTTT. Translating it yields CASSRKDTEAFF.